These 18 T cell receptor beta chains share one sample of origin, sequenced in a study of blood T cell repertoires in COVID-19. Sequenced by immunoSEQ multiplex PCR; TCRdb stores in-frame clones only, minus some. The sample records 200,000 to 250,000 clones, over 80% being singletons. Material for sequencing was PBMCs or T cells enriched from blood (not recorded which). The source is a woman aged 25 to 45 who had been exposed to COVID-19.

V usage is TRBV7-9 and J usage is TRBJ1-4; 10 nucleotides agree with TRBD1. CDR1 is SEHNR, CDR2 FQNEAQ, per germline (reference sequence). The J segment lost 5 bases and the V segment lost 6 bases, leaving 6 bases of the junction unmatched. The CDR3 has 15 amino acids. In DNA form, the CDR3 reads TGTGCCAGCAGGGAGTCGGGACAGGGGAATGAAAAACTGTTTTTT. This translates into CASRESGQGNEKLFF. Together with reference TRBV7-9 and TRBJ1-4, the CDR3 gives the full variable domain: DTGVSQNPRHKITKRGQNVTFRCDPISEHNRLYWYRQTLGQGPEFLTYFQNEAQLEKSRLLSDRFSAERPKGSFSTLEIQRTEQGDSAMYLCASRESGQGNEKLFFGSGTQLSVL.

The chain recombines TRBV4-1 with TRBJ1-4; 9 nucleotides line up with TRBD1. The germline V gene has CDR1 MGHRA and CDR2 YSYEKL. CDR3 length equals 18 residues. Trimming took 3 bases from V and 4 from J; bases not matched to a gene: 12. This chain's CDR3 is CASSQLDRGRPYNEKLFF. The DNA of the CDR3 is TGCGCCAGCAGCCAGCTGGACAGGGGTAGGCCCTATAATGAAAAACTGTTTTTT.

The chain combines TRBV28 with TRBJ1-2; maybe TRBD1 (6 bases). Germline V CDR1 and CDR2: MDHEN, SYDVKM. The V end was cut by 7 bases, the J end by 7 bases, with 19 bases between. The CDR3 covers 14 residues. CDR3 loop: CASTAGQWVFGYTF. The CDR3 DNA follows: TGTGCCAGCACCGCTGGACAGTGGGTCTTTGGCTACACCTTC.

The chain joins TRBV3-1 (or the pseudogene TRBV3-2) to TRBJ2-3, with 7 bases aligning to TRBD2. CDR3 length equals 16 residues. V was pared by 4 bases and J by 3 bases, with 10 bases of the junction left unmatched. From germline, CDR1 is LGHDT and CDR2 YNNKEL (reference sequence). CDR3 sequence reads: CASSRDASGLTDTQYF. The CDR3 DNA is TGTGCCAGCAGCCGCGATGCTAGCGGCCTGACAGATACGCAGTATTTT.

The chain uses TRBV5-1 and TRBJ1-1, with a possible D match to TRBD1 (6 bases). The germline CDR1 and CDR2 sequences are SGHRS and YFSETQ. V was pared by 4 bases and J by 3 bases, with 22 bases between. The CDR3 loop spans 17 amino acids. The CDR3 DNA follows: TGCGCCAGCAGCAGTACAGGGAATACAGCCCTGGACACTGAAGCTTTCTTT. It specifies CASSSTGNTALDTEAFF.

The CDR3 region is CVTSQGASRANTGELFF. CDR3 nucleotide sequence: TGTGTAACCTCCCAGGGGGCTAGTCGAGCCAACACCGGGGAGCTGTTTTTT. The rearrangement joins TRBV19 to TRBJ2-2, with 8 bases lining up with TRBD1. The CDR3 consists of 17 residues. CDR1 and CDR2 (germline): LNHDA, SQIVND (reference sequence).

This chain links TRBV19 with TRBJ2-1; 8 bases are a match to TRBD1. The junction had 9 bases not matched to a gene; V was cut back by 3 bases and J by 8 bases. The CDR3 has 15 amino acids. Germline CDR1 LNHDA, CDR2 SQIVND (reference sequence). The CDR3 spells CASSIGGQGGHEQFF. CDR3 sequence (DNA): TGTGCCAGTAGTATTGGAGGACAGGGCGGGCATGAGCAGTTCTTC.

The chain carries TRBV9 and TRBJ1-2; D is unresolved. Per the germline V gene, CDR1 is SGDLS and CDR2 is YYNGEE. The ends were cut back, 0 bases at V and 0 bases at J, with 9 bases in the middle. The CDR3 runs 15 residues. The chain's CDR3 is CASSVGRYTNYGYTF. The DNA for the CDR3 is TGTGCCAGCAGCGTAGGTAGATATACTAACTATGGCTACACCTTC. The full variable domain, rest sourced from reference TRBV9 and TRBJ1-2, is DSGVTQTPKHLITATGQRVTLRCSPRSGDLSVYWYQQSLDQGLQFLIQYYNGEERAKGNILERFSAQQFPDLHSELNLSSLELGDSALYFCASSVGRYTNYGYTFGSGTRLTVV.

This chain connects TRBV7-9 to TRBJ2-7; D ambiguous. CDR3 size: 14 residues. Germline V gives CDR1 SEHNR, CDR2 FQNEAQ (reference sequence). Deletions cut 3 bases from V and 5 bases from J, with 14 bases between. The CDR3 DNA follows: TGTGCCAGCAGCTTGGCCGATATGATGCACGAGCAGTACTTC. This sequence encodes CASSLADMMHEQYF. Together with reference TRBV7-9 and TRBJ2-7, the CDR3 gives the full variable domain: DTGVSQNPRHKITKRGQNVTFRCDPISEHNRLYWYRQTLGQGPEFLTYFQNEAQLEKSRLLSDRFSAERPKGSFSTLEIQRTEQGDSAMYLCASSLADMMHEQYFGPGTRLTVT.

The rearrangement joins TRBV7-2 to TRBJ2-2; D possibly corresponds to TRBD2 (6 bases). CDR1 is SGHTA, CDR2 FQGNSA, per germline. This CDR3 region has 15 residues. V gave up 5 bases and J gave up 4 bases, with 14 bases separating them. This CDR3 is CASSPRLVLTGELFF. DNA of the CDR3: TGTGCCAGCAGCCCTCGACTAGTGCTCACCGGGGAGCTGTTTTTT. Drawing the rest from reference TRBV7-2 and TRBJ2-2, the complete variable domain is GAGVSQSPSNKVTEKGKDVELRCDPISGHTALYWYRQSLGQGLEFLIYFQGNSAPDKSGLPSDRFSAERTGGSVSTLTIQRTQQEDSAVYLCASSPRLVLTGELFFGEGSRLTVL.

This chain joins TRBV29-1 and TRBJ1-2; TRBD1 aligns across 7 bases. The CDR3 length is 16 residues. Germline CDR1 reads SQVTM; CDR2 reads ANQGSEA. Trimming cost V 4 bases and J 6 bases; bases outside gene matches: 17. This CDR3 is CSVAGGTAPFEDGYTF. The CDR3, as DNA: TGCAGCGTTGCAGGGGGAACAGCGCCTTTCGAGGATGGCTACACCTTC.

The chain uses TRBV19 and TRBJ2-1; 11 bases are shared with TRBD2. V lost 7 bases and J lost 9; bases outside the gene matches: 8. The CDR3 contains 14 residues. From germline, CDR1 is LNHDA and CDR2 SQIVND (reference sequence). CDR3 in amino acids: CASNQVSGRGEQFF. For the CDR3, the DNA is TGTGCCAGTAACCAAGTTAGCGGGAGGGGTGAGCAGTTCTTC.

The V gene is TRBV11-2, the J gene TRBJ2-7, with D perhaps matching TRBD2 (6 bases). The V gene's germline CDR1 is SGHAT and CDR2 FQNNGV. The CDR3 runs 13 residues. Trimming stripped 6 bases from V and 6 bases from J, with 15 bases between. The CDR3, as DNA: TGTGCCAGCAGTCAGACGGGAGTCACCGAGCAGTACTTC. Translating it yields CASSQTGVTEQYF.

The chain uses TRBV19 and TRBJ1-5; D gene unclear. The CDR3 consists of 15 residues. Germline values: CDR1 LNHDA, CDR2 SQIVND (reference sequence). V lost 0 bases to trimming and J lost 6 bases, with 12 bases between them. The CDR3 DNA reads TGTGCCAGTAGTATAGATCGGGCGGGGAGTCAGCCCCAGCATTTT. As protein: CASSIDRAGSQPQHF.

CDR3 in amino acids: CASRTTGSHEQYF. For the CDR3, the DNA is TGTGCCAGCAGGACGACAGGGTCCCACGAGCAGTACTTC. The J gene is TRBJ2-7, the V gene TRBV12-3 or TRBV12-4, with 7 positions matching TRBD1. The CDR3 extends over 13 amino acids. After removal of 6 bases from V and 5 bases from J, the junction contained 7 bases not matched to a gene.

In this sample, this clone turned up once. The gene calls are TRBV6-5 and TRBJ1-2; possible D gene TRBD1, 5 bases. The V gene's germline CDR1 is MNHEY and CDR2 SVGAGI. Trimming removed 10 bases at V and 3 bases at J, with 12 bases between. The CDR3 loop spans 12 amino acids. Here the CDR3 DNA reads TGTGCCACCACGCGGGGGGACTATGGCTACACCTTC. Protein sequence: CATTRGDYGYTF.

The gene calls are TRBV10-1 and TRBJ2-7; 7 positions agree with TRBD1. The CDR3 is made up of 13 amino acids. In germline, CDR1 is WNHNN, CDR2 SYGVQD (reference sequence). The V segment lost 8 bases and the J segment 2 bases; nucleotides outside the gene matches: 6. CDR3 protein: CASGIDRAYEQYF. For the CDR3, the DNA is TGCGCCAGCGGGATTGACAGGGCCTACGAGCAGTACTTC.

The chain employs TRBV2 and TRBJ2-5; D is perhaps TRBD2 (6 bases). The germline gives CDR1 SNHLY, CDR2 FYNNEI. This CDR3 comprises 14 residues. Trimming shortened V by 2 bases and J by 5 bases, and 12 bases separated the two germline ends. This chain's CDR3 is CASSETFAGETQYF. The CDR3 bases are TGTGCCAGCAGTGAAACGTTTGCGGGGGAGACCCAGTACTTC.